Presented here are 5 T cell receptor beta chains from one specimen sequenced in a study of blood T cell repertoires in COVID-19. Assay used: immunoSEQ multiplex PCR; TCRdb lists only in-frame clones, some missing. Of 250,000 or so clones in the sample, around 87% were seen once. Material: peripheral blood. The receptor source for this set is a woman in her forties who had recovered from COVID-19.

This chain connects TRBV15 to TRBJ1-1; maybe TRBD1 (5 bases). CDR3 length equals 13 residues. Germline-derived CDR1 and CDR2 are LNHNV and YYDKDF (reference sequence). Trimming removed 1 base at V and 6 bases at J, with 9 bases between. The CDR3 nucleotides read TGTGCCACCAGCAGAGGGGGCAATGCTGAAGCTTTCTTT. Translation gives CATSRGGNAEAFF.

The chain has TRBV2 and TRBJ1-5; TRBD1 is a possible D gene (6 bases). Germline V lookup: CDR1 SNHLY, CDR2 FYNNEI. The CDR3 is 15 amino acids. Deletions cut 7 bases from V and 7 bases from J, with 20 bases between. CDR3 region: CASTAAGDLKQPQHF. The DNA of the CDR3 is TGTGCCAGCACCGCGGCAGGGGATTTAAAACAGCCCCAGCATTTT.

This chain connects TRBV6-2 or TRBV6-3 to TRBJ1-2, with D unresolved. This CDR3 has 12 amino acids. The germline V gene has CDR1 MNHEY and CDR2 SVGEGT. The V gene lost 4 bases and the J gene lost 4 bases, with 7 bases spanning the gap. The CDR3 loop reads CASSSSFYGYTF. CDR3 in DNA: TGTGCCAGCAGTTCAAGCTTCTATGGCTACACCTTC.

V and J are TRBV28 and TRBJ1-4; D remains ambiguous. This CDR3 has 15 residues. CDR1 MDHEN and CDR2 SYDVKM come from the germline V gene. The V end was cut by 3 bases, the J end by 3 bases, with 11 bases between. The CDR3 bases are TGTGCCAGCAGTTTTTCTTCGGGATCTAATGAAAAACTGTTTTTT. Amino acids: CASSFSSGSNEKLFF.

The gene calls are TRBV6-6 and TRBJ1-2; 8 bases match TRBD1. The CDR3 sequence is 15 residues long. Unmatched junction bases numbered 8, after V lost 0 bases and J lost 8 bases. Germline V lookup: CDR1 MNHNY, CDR2 SVGAGI (reference sequence). DNA of the CDR3: TGTGCCAGCAGTTACTCGAGGCAGGGGGCGAGGGGCTACACCTTC. Translation: CASSYSRQGARGYTF.